The clone carrying this T cell receptor beta chain was seen more than once but under ten times. This entry belongs to a study of sequential checkpoint blockade in melanoma. The sample's treatment: randomized to nivolumab then ipilimumab (arm A) or the reverse (arm B). None of the patients previously received DNA-damaging chemotherapy. The assay was immunoSEQ multiplex PCR, and TCRdb's table has in-frame clones only and misses some. The sample lists some 3,000 clones; 15% to 20% were seen once. Source: tumor tissue (inferred from file names), taken from a patient given nivolumab and ipilimumab in sequence. The receptor was isolated from a human donor with melanoma.

CDR3 bases: TGTGCCAGCAGTTACTCGGGAGGGAATCAGCCCCAGCATTTT. It codes for CASSYSGGNQPQHF. The rearrangement links TRBV6-8 to TRBJ1-5; D unresolved. With 0 bases removed from V and 4 bases from J, the gap between germline ends came to 7 bases. The CDR3 consists of 14 residues. The germline V gene has CDR1 MNHGY and CDR2 SAAAGT.